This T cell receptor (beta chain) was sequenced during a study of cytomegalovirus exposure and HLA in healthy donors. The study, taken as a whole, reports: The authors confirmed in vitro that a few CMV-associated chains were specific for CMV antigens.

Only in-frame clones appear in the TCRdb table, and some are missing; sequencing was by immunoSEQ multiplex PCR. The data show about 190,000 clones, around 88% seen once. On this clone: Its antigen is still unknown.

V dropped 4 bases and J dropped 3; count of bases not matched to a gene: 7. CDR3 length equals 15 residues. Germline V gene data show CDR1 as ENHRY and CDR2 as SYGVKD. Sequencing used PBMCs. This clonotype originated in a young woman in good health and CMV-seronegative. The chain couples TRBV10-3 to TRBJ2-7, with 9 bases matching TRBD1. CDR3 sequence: CAISGPGQGFYEQYF. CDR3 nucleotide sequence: TGTGCCATCAGTGGACCGGGACAGGGATTCTACGAGCAGTACTTC.